This T cell receptor beta chain is drawn from a study of OX40 agonist ivuxolimab in advanced cancers. Looking at the study overall: While on treatment, patients had intravenous ivuxolimab at 0.01 to 10 mg/kg every 2 weeks. Two cutaneous melanoma patients and one hepatocellular carcinoma patient, three in all, had partial responses.

Trimming cost V 2 bases and J 5 bases; bases outside gene matches: 4. CDR3 length: 14 amino acids. Germline CDR1 reads SGHRS; CDR2 reads YFSETQ. Autoimmune disease history or systemic immunosuppression was exclusionary. Profiling relied on immunoSEQ multiplex PCR, and the TCRdb table lists in-frame clones only, not all of them. The sample lists about 86,000 clones; about 83% were seen once. Regarding this clone: Its cognate antigen is unknown.

Whole-study results and caveats: Low levels of normalized T-cell clonal expansion also appeared in some nonresponders.

The sequence was obtained from an adult with an advanced solid tumor such as melanoma, head and neck, liver or kidney cancer. The chain employs TRBV5-1 and TRBJ2-7, with 10 bases aligning to TRBD1. Material: CD4+ or CD8+ T cells sorted from blood, obtained in a trial of the OX40 agonist ivuxolimab. The CDR3 nucleotides read TGCGCCAGCAGCTTTGGGACAGGGGTGAACGAGCAGTACTTC. Protein: CASSFGTGVNEQYF. The full variable domain, completed using reference TRBV5-1 and TRBJ2-7, is KAGVTQTPRYLIKTRGQQVTLSCSPISGHRSVSWYQQTPGQGLQFLFEYFSETQRNKGNFPGRFSGRQFSNSRSEMNVSTLELGDSALYLCASSFGTGVNEQYFGPGTRLTVT.